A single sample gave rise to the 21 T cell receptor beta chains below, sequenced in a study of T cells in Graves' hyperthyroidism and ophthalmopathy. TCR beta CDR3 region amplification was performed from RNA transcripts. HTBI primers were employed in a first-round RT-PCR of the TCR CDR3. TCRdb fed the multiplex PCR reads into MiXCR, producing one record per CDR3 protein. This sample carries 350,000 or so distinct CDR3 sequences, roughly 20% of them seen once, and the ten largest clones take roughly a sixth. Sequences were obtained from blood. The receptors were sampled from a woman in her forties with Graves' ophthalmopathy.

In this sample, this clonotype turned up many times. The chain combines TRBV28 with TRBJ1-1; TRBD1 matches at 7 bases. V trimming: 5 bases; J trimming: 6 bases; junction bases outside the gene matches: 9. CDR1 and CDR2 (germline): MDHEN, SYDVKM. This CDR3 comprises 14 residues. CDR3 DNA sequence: TGTGCCAGCAGTCGGAGGGGGCGGAATGCTGAAGCTTTCTTT. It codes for CASSRRGRNAEAFF.

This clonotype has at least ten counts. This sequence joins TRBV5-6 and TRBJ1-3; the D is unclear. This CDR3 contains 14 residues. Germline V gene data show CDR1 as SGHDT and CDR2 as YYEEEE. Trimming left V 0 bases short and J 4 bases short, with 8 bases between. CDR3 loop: CASSLGSLGNTIYF. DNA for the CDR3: TGTGCCAGCAGCTTGGGCAGTCTAGGAAACACCATATATTTT.

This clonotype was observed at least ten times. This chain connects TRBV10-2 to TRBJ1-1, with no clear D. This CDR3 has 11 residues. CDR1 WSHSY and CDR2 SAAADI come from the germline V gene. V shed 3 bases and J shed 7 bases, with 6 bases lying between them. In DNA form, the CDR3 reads TGCGCCAGCAGTGACCCCAGTGAAGCTTTCTTT. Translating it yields CASSDPSEAFF.

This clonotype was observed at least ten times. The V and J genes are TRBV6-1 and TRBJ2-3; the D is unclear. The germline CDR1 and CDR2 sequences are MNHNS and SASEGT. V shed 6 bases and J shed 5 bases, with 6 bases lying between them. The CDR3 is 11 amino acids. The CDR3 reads CASSVRDTQYF. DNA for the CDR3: TGTGCCAGCAGCGTTAGAGATACGCAGTATTTT.

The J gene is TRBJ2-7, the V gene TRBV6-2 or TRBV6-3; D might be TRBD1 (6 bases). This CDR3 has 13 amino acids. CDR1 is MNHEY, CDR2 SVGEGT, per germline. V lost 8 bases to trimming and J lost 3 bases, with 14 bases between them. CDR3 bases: TGTGCCAGCCAAAACGGACAGATCTACGAGCAGTACTTC. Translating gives CASQNGQIYEQYF.

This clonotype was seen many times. CDR3 in DNA: TGCGCCAGCGAAGAACGGGTAGATTCCTACGAGCAGTACTTC. Amino acids: CASEERVDSYEQYF. The genes are TRBV10-2 and TRBJ2-7; D remains ambiguous. Germline-derived CDR1 and CDR2 are WSHSY and SAAADI. With 8 bases removed from V and 1 base from J, the gap between germline ends came to 15 bases. The CDR3 runs 14 residues.

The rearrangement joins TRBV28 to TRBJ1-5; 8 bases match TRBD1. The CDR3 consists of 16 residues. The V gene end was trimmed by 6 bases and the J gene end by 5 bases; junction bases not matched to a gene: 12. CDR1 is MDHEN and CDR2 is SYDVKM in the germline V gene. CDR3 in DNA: TGTGCCAGCAGGTTCTCAACAGGGGGTTGGTATCAGCCCCAGCATTTT. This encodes CASRFSTGGWYQPQHF.

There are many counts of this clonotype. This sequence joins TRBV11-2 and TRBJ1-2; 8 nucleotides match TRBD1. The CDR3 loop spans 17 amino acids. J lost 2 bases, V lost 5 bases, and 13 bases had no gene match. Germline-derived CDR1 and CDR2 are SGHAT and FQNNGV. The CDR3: CASSPGPDRGGNYGYTF. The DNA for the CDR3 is TGTGCCAGCAGCCCCGGGCCCGACAGGGGCGGGAACTATGGCTACACCTTC.

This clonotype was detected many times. This chain's CDR3 is CASSRGDSYEQYF. The CDR3 bases are TGTGCCAGCAGCAGGGGAGACTCCTACGAGCAGTACTTC. The rearrangement joins TRBV6-2 or TRBV6-3 to TRBJ2-7; possibly TRBD1 for D (6 bases). Germline loops: CDR1 MNHEY, CDR2 SVGEGT. This CDR3 has 13 residues. Trimming took 6 bases from V and 0 from J, leaving 9 bases between them.

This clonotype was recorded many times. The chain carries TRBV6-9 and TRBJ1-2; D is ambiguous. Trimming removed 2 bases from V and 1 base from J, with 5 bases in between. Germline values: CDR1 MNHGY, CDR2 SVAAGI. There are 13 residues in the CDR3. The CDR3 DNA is TGTGCCAGCAGTTATACAAATAACTATGGCTACACCTTC. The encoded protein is CASSYTNNYGYTF.

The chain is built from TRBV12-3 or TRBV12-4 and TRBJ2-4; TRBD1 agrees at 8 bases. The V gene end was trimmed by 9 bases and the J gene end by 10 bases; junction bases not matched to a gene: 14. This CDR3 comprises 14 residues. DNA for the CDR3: TGTGCCAGGAGTAGCAGGGGGCGAATCGAAATTCAGTACTTC. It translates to CARSSRGRIEIQYF.

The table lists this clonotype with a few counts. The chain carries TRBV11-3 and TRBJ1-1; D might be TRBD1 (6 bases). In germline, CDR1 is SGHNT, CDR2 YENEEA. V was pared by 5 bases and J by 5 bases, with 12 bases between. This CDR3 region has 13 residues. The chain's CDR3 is CASSPGGQTEAFF. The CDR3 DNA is TGTGCCAGCAGCCCGGGGGGCCAAACTGAAGCTTTCTTT.

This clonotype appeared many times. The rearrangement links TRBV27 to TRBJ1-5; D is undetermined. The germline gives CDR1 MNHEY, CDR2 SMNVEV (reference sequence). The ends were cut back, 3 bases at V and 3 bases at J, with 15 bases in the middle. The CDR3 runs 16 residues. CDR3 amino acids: CASSFRWPELNQPQHF. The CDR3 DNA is TGTGCCAGCAGTTTCAGGTGGCCCGAACTCAATCAGCCCCAGCATTTT.

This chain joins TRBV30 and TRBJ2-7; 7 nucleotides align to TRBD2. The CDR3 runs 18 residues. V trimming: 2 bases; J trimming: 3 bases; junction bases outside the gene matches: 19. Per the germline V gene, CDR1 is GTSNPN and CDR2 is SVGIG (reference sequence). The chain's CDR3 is CAWSIETGLQLRFYEQYF. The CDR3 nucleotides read TGTGCCTGGAGTATCGAAACGGGACTACAATTACGTTTCTACGAGCAGTACTTC.

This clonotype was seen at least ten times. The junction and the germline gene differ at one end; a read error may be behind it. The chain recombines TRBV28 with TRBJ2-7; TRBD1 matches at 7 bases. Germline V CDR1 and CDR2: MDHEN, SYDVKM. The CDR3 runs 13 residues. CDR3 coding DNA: TGTGCCGGCAGACCCCGGGACAGCTACGAGCAGTACTTC. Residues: CAGRPRDSYEQYF. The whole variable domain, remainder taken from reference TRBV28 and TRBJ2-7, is DVKVTQSSRYLVKRTGEKVFLECVQDMDHENMFWYRQDPGLGLRLIYFSYDVKMKEKGDIPEGYSVSREKKERFSLILESASTNQTSMYLCAGRPRDSYEQYFGPGTRLTVT.

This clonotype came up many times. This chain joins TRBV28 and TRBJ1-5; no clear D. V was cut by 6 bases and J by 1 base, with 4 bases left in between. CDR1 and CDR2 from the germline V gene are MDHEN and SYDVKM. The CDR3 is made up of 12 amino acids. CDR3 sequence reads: CASRRSNQPQHF. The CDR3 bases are TGTGCCAGCAGGAGAAGCAATCAGCCCCAGCATTTT.

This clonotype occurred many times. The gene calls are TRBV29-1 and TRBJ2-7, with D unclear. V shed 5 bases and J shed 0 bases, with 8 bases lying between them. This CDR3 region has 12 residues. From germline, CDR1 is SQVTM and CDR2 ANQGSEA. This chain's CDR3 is CSVRPDSYEQYF. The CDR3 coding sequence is TGCAGCGTTCGACCCGACTCCTACGAGCAGTACTTC.

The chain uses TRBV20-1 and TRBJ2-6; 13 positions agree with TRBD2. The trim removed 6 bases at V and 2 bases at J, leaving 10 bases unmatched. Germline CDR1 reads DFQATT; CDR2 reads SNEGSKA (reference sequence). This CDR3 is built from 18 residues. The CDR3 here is CSAPLAGGPLAGANVLTF. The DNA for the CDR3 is TGCAGTGCCCCACTAGCGGGGGGGCCTTTGGCTGGGGCCAACGTCCTGACTTTC.

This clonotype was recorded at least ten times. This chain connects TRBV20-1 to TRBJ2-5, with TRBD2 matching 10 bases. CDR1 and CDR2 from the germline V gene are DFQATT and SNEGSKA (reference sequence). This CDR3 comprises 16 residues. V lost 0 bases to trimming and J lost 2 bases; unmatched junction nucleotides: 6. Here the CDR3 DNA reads TGCAGTGCTAGAGATGGTAGCGGGAGGCTACAAGAGACCCAGTACTTC. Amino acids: CSARDGSGRLQETQYF.

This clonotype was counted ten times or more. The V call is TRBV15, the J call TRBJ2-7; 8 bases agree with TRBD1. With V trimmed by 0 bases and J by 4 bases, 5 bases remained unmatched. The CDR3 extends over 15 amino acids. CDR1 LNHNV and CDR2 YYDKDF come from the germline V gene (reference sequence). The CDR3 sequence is CATSREARGLYEQYF. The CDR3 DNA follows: TGTGCCACCAGCAGAGAGGCCAGGGGGCTATACGAGCAGTACTTC.

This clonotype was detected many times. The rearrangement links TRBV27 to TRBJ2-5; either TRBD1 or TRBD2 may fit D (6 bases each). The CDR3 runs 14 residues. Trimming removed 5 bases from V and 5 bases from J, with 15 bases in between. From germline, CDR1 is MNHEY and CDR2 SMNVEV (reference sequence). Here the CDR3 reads CASSHTGRRETQYF. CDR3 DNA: TGTGCCAGCAGTCACACAGGGAGGAGGGAGACCCAGTACTTC.